The 22 T cell receptor beta chains presented below share a single source sample, sequenced in a study of cytomegalovirus exposure and HLA in healthy donors. Assay used: immunoSEQ multiplex PCR; TCRdb lists only in-frame clones, some missing. The table includes 180,000 or so clones, about 89% detected once. Sequencing was performed on PBMCs. The receptors derive from a man aged 25 to 40 in good health and CMV-seropositive.

The chain joins TRBV5-1 to TRBJ2-7, with 8 bases lining up with TRBD2. V dropped 0 bases and J dropped 4; count of bases not matched to a gene: 6. From germline, CDR1 is SGHRS and CDR2 YFSETQ. The CDR3 covers 15 residues. This CDR3 is CASSLELAGIYEQYF. In DNA form, the CDR3 reads TGCGCCAGCAGCTTGGAATTAGCGGGAATATACGAGCAGTACTTC.

The chain recombines TRBV6-1 with TRBJ2-7; 8 nucleotides line up with TRBD1. V gave up 2 bases and J gave up 1 base; unmatched junction bases: 4. Germline loops: CDR1 MNHNS, CDR2 SASEGT. The CDR3 runs 15 residues. The CDR3 bases are TGTGCCAGCAGTGAACAGGGGACAGGATCCTACGAGCAGTACTTC. It yields the protein CASSEQGTGSYEQYF.

The J gene is TRBJ1-5, the V gene TRBV4-1; D perhaps matches TRBD1 (6 bases). Germline loops: CDR1 MGHRA, CDR2 YSYEKL. The CDR3 spans 16 residues. Trimming removed 1 base from V and 3 bases from J, with 13 bases in between. Written as DNA, the CDR3 is TGCGCCAGCAGCCAAGGGAGTAGGGGGGACAATCAGCCCCAGCATTTT. Its translation: CASSQGSRGDNQPQHF.

CDR3 in amino acids: CASRPGQGANYGYTF. CDR3 DNA sequence: TGTGCCAGCAGACCGGGACAGGGGGCGAACTATGGCTACACCTTC. The chain carries TRBV6-5 and TRBJ1-2; 12 bases map to TRBD1. V shed 6 bases, J shed 2 bases, and the junction held 4 bases outside the gene matches. The CDR3 is 15 amino acids. Germline values: CDR1 MNHEY, CDR2 SVGAGI.

This chain joins TRBV27 and TRBJ2-1; 8 bases are a match to TRBD2. This CDR3 has 15 residues. Germline V gives CDR1 MNHEY, CDR2 SMNVEV (reference sequence). The trim removed 2 bases at V and 1 base at J, leaving 1 base unmatched. The CDR3 protein is CASSLGGGSYNEQFF. As DNA, the CDR3 is TGTGCCAGCAGTTTAGGCGGGGGGTCCTACAATGAGCAGTTCTTC.

The V gene is TRBV6-5, the J gene TRBJ1-1; possible D gene TRBD1, 6 bases. V was trimmed by 4 bases and J by 1 base, leaving 7 bases between them. Germline-derived CDR1 and CDR2 are MNHEY and SVGAGI. The CDR3 consists of 13 residues. CDR3 sequence: CASSWTENTEAFF. The CDR3 DNA reads TGTGCCAGCAGTTGGACAGAGAACACTGAAGCTTTCTTT.

V is TRBV5-1 and J is TRBJ2-3; a possible D gene is TRBD2 (5 bases). This CDR3 is 16 amino acids long. Trimming stripped 0 bases from V and 2 bases from J, with 13 bases between. Germline V CDR1 and CDR2: SGHRS, YFSETQ. Written as DNA, the CDR3 is TGCGCCAGCAGCTTGGTAGGGAAGCGGTACACAGATACGCAGTATTTT. Residues: CASSLVGKRYTDTQYF.

V usage is TRBV19 and J usage is TRBJ1-2; D is unclear. The germline V gene has CDR1 LNHDA and CDR2 SQIVND (reference sequence). V shed 7 bases and J shed 4 bases, with 19 bases lying between them. The CDR3 extends over 15 amino acids. The CDR3, as DNA: TGTGCCAGTACCGAGTCGGCCCAAAAGTTCTATGGCTACACCTTC. Translation gives CASTESAQKFYGYTF. Drawing the rest from reference TRBV19 and TRBJ1-2, the complete variable domain is DGGITQSPKYLFRKEGQNVTLSCEQNLNHDAMYWYRQDPGQGLRLIYYSQIVNDFQKGDIAEGYSVSREKKESFPLTVTSAQKNPTAFYLCASTESAQKFYGYTFGSGTRLTVV.

This clone was counted a few times. The rearrangement links TRBV9 to TRBJ1-5; no firm D call. Trimming stripped 0 bases from V and 3 bases from J, with 7 bases between. Germline V gene sequence: CDR1 SGDLS, CDR2 YYNGEE. The CDR3 consists of 14 residues. CDR3 sequence: CASSVEGINQPQHF. The CDR3 region has the DNA TGTGCCAGCAGCGTAGAAGGGATCAATCAGCCCCAGCATTTT.

This clone was observed a few times. The chain uses TRBV6-6 and TRBJ1-6, with D hard to call. V was trimmed by 0 bases and J by 6 bases, leaving 6 bases between them. The germline V gene encodes CDR1 MNHNY and CDR2 SVGAGI (reference sequence). The CDR3 consists of 14 residues. CDR3 bases: TGTGCCAGCAGTTACTCTTTGGGTAATTCACCCCTCCACTTT. It specifies CASSYSLGNSPLHF.

The chain employs TRBV5-4 and TRBJ1-2, with a tentative D call TRBD1 (6 bases). Trimming took 1 base from V and 4 from J, leaving 11 bases between them. Germline-derived CDR1 and CDR2 are SGHNT and YYREEE (reference sequence). The CDR3 has 14 amino acids. CDR3 protein: CASSLIGGVYGYTF. In DNA form, the CDR3 reads TGTGCCAGCAGCTTGATTGGGGGCGTCTATGGCTACACCTTC.

The gene calls are TRBV7-9 and TRBJ1-5; the D is unclear. The CDR3 has 14 amino acids. V was pared by 1 base and J by 5 bases, with 9 bases between. The V gene's germline CDR1 is SEHNR and CDR2 FQNEAQ (reference sequence). CDR3 DNA sequence: TGTGCCAGCAGCTTAGGGTCGGCTGATCAGCCCCAGCATTTT. Amino acid sequence: CASSLGSADQPQHF.

The chain couples TRBV5-6 to TRBJ1-1; D may be TRBD1 (5 bases). The CDR3 extends over 14 amino acids. Germline V gives CDR1 SGHDT, CDR2 YYEEEE. V lost 5 bases and J 8 bases, leaving 19 bases between the germline ends. CDR3 nucleotide sequence: TGTGCCAGCAGACCCATGACGGGACTGAACGAAGCTTTCTTT. Its protein is CASRPMTGLNEAFF.

The chain employs TRBV10-3 and TRBJ1-1; TRBD1 is a possible D gene (5 bases). The V end was cut by 4 bases, the J end by 3 bases, with 9 bases between. Germline assignment: CDR1 ENHRY and CDR2 SYGVKD. CDR3 length: 13 residues. This CDR3 reads CAISAGGDTEAFF. CDR3 nucleotide sequence: TGTGCCATCAGTGCGGGAGGGGACACTGAAGCTTTCTTT.

The chain recombines TRBV27 with TRBJ1-4; D possibly corresponds to TRBD1 (6 bases). This CDR3 is 15 amino acids long. The germline CDR1 and CDR2 sequences are MNHEY and SMNVEV (reference sequence). V gave up 5 bases and J gave up 8 bases, with 18 bases separating them. In DNA, the CDR3 is TGTGCCAGCAGTCCCACCGGGACATCGGGAGAAAAACTGTTTTTT. The encoded protein is CASSPTGTSGEKLFF.

V and J are TRBV5-1 and TRBJ2-7; TRBD2 matches at 10 bases. Germline loops: CDR1 SGHRS, CDR2 YFSETQ. CDR3 size: 17 residues. Losses at the gene ends were 0 bases for V and 2 bases for J; bases not matched to a gene: 8. For the CDR3, the DNA is TGCGCCAGCAGCTTGGACAGACGGCTAGCGGGAGCCTACGAGCAGTACTTC. Residues: CASSLDRRLAGAYEQYF.

The chain carries TRBV11-2 and TRBJ1-2, with 7 bases lining up with TRBD1. This CDR3 is built from 13 residues. V gave up 5 bases and J gave up 4 bases; unmatched junction bases: 4. The germline CDR1 and CDR2 sequences are SGHAT and FQNNGV. The CDR3 protein is CASSRQGPYGYTF. The CDR3 coding sequence is TGTGCCAGCAGCCGACAGGGCCCCTATGGCTACACCTTC.

CDR3 nucleotide sequence: TGTGCCACCCGGGTTGCTCCGGGCCCATGGGACAGTGAGCAGTTCTTC. The encoded protein is CATRVAPGPWDSEQFF. V and J are TRBV7-2 and TRBJ2-1; 7 nucleotides match TRBD1. Germline V gene sequence: CDR1 SGHTA, CDR2 FQGNSA. Trimming took 10 bases from V and 9 from J; bases not matched to a gene: 21. CDR3 length equals 16 residues.

This sequence joins TRBV11-3 and TRBJ1-6; weak D call: TRBD1 (6 bases). Germline V gene sequence: CDR1 SGHNT, CDR2 YENEEA. With 6 bases removed from V and 6 bases from J, the gap between germline ends came to 12 bases. The CDR3 sequence is 14 residues long. The CDR3 here is CASRRTVSNSPLHF. The CDR3 DNA sequence: TGTGCCAGCAGGCGGACAGTGAGTAATTCACCCCTCCACTTT.

The rearrangement uses TRBV2 and TRBJ1-5; 12 bases map to TRBD1. Germline V CDR1 and CDR2: SNHLY, FYNNEI. This CDR3 has 22 residues. Trimming took 8 bases from V and 1 from J; bases not matched to a gene: 24. The CDR3 coding sequence is TGTGCCAGCCGCCCGGGGGGGACAGGGGGCTATCGGGGTTATATGAGCAATCAGCCCCAGCATTTT. Protein product: CASRPGGTGGYRGYMSNQPQHF.

The sample holds one count of this clone. The chain is built from TRBV27 and TRBJ2-2; 7 bases map to TRBD1. The germline CDR1 and CDR2 sequences are MNHEY and SMNVEV (reference sequence). J was trimmed by 0 bases and V by 6 bases; bases with no gene match: 13. CDR3 length equals 18 residues. Here the CDR3 reads CASREQGQPIANTGELFF. The DNA for the CDR3 is TGTGCCAGCAGAGAACAGGGGCAACCAATCGCGAACACCGGGGAGCTGTTTTTT.

This sequence joins TRBV11-3 and TRBJ2-2; 11 bases agree with TRBD1. The CDR3 is made up of 16 amino acids. CDR1 and CDR2 from the germline V gene are SGHNT and YENEEA. The J segment lost 7 bases and the V segment lost 6 bases, leaving 10 bases of the junction unmatched. CDR3 in amino acids: CASRLWTGGAGGELFF. In nucleotides, the CDR3 is TGTGCCAGCAGACTGTGGACAGGGGGCGCGGGCGGGGAGCTGTTTTTT.